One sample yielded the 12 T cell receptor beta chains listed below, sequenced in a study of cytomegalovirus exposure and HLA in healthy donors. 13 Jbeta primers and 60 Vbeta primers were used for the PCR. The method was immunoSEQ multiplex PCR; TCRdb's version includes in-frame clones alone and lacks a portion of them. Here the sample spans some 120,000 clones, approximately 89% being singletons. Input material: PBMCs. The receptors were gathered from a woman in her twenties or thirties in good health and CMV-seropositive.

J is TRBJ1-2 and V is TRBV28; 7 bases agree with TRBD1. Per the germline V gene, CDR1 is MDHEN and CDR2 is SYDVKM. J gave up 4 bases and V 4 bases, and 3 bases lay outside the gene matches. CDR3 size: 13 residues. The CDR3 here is CASSYRGLYGYTF. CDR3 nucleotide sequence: TGTGCCAGCAGTTACAGGGGCCTCTATGGCTACACCTTC.

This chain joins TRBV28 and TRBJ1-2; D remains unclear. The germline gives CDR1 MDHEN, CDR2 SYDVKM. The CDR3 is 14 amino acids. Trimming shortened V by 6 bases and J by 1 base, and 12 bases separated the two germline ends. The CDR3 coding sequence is TGTGCCAGCAGGCCTCCTACAGTTAACTATGGCTACACCTTC. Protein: CASRPPTVNYGYTF.

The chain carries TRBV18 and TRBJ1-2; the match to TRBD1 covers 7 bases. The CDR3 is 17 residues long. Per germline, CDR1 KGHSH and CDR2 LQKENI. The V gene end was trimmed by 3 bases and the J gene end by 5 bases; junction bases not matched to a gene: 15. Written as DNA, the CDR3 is TGTGCCAGCTCACCCCTCACGCCACGGGACAGCCCGTATGGCTACACCTTC. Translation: CASSPLTPRDSPYGYTF.

The DNA of the CDR3 is TGTGCCATCAGTGAGCGGGGTATAGGCGCAACTAATGAAAAACTGTTTTTT. Encoded protein: CAISERGIGATNEKLFF. The J gene is TRBJ1-4, the V gene TRBV10-3; D gene unclear. From germline, CDR1 is ENHRY and CDR2 SYGVKD. Trimming removed 2 bases at V and 0 bases at J, with 13 bases between. This CDR3 has 17 residues.

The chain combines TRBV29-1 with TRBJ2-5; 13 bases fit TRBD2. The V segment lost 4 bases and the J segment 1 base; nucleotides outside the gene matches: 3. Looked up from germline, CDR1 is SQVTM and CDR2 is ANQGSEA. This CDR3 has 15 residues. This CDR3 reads CSVGLAGGIQETQYF. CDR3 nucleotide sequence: TGCAGCGTTGGACTAGCGGGAGGAATCCAAGAGACCCAGTACTTC.

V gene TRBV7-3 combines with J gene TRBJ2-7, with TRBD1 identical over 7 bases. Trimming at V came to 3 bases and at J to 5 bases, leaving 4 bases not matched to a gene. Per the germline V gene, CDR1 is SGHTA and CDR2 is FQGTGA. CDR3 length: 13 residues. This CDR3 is CASSLTGFHEQYF. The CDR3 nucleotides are TGTGCCAGCAGCTTGACAGGGTTCCACGAGCAGTACTTC.

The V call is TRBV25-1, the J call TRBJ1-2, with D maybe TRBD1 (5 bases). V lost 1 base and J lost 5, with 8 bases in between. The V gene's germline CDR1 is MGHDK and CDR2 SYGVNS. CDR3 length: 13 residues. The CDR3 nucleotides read TGTGCCAGCAGTGAATGGGAGGGGTATGGCTACACCTTC. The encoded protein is CASSEWEGYGYTF.

The CDR3: CASSLAPGGDTEAFF. CDR3 in DNA: TGCGCCAGCAGCTTGGCCCCGGGCGGGGACACTGAAGCTTTCTTT. V and J are TRBV5-1 and TRBJ1-1, with D uncertain. Trimming stripped 0 bases from V and 3 bases from J, with 12 bases between. The CDR3 sequence is 15 residues long. Per germline, CDR1 SGHRS and CDR2 YFSETQ.

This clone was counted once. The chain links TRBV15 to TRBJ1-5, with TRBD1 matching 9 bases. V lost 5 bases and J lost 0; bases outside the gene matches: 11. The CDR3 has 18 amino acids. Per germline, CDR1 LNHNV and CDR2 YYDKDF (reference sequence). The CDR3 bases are TGTGCCACCAGCGACCGGGACAGGGACCCTTATAGCAATCAGCCCCAGCATTTT. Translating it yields CATSDRDRDPYSNQPQHF.

The CDR3 here is CASSLGGTNTEAFF. The CDR3 DNA is TGTGCCAGCAGCTTAGGAGGGACGAACACTGAAGCTTTCTTT. The V call is TRBV7-3, the J call TRBJ1-1; TRBD1 is a possible D gene (5 bases). The CDR3 runs to 14 residues. Germline V gene data show CDR1 as SGHTA and CDR2 as FQGTGA. V was cut by 2 bases and J by 1 base, with 8 bases left in between.

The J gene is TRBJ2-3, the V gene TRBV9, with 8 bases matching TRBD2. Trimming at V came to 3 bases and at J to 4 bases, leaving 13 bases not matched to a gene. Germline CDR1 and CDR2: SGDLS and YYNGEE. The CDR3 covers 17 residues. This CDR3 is CASSAPVSGVESDTQYF. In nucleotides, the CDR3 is TGTGCCAGCAGCGCCCCCGTTAGCGGGGTGGAGTCAGATACGCAGTATTTT.

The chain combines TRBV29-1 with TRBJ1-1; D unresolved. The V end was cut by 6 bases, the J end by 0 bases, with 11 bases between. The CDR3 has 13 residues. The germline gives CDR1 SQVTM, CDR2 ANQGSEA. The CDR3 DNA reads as TGCAGCGTGAGACTTAGCATGAACACTGAAGCTTTCTTT. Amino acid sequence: CSVRLSMNTEAFF.